This TCR beta chain was documented in a study of T cell responses to AZD1222 COVID-19 vaccine. The CDR3 is 14 amino acids. The J segment lost 3 bases and the V segment lost 5 bases, leaving 3 bases of the junction unmatched. Germline CDR1 MNHEY, CDR2 SVGEGT. Study conclusions and caveats: Along spike, vaccine-associated CD4 TCRs were found throughout, with dominance at 160-218 and 743-854. Every sample of the repertoires postdated the peak T cell response.

The table came from immunoSEQ multiplex PCR; TCRdb's copy has only in-frame clones and leaves some out. The table lists tens of thousands of clones, around 81% of them singletons. As to this clone: Its antigen is currently unknown.

Doses given second, at about 4 or about 12 weeks, were pooled. Material: peripheral blood, obtained 28 days after the second AZD1222 dose. This chain links TRBV6-2 or TRBV6-3 with TRBJ2-2, with 7 bases lining up with TRBD2. The TCR sequence derives from an adult who received the AZD1222 COVID-19 vaccine. Written as DNA, the CDR3 is TGTGCCAGCAGTCGGGACTACCACACCGGGGAGCTGTTTTTT. It translates to CASSRDYHTGELFF.